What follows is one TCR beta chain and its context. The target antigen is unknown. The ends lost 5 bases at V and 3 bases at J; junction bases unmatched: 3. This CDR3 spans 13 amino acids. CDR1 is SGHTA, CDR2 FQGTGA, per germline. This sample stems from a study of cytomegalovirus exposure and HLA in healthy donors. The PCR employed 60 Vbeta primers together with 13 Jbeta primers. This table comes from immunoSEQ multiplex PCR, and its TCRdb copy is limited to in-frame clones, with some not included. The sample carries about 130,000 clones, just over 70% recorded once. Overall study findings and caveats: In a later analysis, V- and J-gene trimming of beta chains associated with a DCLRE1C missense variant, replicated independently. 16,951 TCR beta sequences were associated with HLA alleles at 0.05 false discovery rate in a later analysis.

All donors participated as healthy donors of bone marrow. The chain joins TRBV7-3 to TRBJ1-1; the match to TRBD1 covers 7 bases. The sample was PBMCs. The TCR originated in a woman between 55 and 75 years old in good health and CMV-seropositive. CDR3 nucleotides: TGTGCCAGCAGCATCCAGGGGGACACTGAAGCTTTCTTT. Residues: CASSIQGDTEAFF. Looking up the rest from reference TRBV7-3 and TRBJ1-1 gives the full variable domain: GAGVSQTPSNKVTEKGKYVELRCDPISGHTALYWYRQSLGQGPEFLIYFQGTGAADDSGLPNDRFFAVRPEGSVSTLKIQRTERGDSAVYLCASSIQGDTEAFFGQGTRLTVV.